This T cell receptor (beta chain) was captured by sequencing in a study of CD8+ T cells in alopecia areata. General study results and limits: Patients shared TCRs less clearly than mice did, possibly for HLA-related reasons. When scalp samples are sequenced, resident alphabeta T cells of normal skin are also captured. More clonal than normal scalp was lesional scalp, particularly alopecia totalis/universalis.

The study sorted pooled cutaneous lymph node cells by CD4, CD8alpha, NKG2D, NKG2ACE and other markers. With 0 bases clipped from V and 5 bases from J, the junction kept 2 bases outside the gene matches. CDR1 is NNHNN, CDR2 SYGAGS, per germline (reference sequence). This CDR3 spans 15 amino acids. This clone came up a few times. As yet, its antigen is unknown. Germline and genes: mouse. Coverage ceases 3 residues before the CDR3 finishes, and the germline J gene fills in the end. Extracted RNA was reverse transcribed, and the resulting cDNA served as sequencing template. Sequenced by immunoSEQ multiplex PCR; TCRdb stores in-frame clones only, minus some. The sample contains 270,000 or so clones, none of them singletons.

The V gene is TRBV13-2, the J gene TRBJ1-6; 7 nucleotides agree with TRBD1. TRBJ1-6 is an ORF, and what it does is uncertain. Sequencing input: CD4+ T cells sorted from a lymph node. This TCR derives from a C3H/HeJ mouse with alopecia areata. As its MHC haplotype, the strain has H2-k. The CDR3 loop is CASGDATGDNSPLYF. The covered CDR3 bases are TGTGCCAGCGGTGATGCTACAGGGGATAATTCGCCC.